A selection of T cell receptor beta chains follows, all from one sample in a study of cytomegalovirus exposure and HLA in healthy donors. The method was immunoSEQ multiplex PCR; TCRdb's version includes in-frame clones alone and lacks a portion of them. The table records roughly 99,000 clones, 55% to 85% of them present only once. Specimen: PBMCs. These TCRs come from a man aged 30 to 45 in good health and CMV-seronegative. CDR3s include the opening cysteine and the closing phenylalanine or tryptophan. Fields, in order: CDR3 protein, D gene, CDR3 length, V gene. A D gene is named only where the DNA matches it firmly.

CDR3aa: CASSLRGAVYEQYF; d_gene: NA; len: 14; v_gene: TRBV5-4
CDR3aa: CSVEGGQSTLYEQYF; d_gene: NA; len: 15; v_gene: TRBV29-1
CDR3aa: CASSPTGGASYNEQFF; d_gene: NA; len: 16; v_gene: TRBV5-4
CDR3aa: CASSVASGLNYNEQFF; d_gene: NA; len: 16; v_gene: TRBV9
CDR3aa: CASNLQGSVNIQYF; d_gene: TRBD1; len: 14; v_gene: TRBV28
CDR3aa: CASSFSSGVTGELFF; d_gene: TRBD2; len: 15; v_gene: TRBV7-9
CDR3aa: CASSFTRGNTEAFF; d_gene: NA; len: 14; v_gene: TRBV6-1
CDR3aa: CASSRGGTASYEQYF; d_gene: TRBD2; len: 15; v_gene: TRBV4-1
CDR3aa: CAISRGTSSYNEQFF; d_gene: TRBD2; len: 15; v_gene: TRBV10-3
CDR3aa: CASSPPTGVYEQYF; d_gene: NA; len: 14; v_gene: TRBV18
CDR3aa: CASSKGHRGSNQPQHF; d_gene: NA; len: 16; v_gene: TRBV21-1
CDR3aa: CASSEGRQGSGKLFF; d_gene: NA; len: 15; v_gene: TRBV6-1
CDR3aa: CASSITRGTANYGYTF; d_gene: TRBD1; len: 16; v_gene: TRBV19
CDR3aa: CASSPRQGATTNEKLFF; d_gene: TRBD1; len: 17; v_gene: TRBV18
CDR3aa: CASSWTGNTEAFF; d_gene: TRBD1; len: 13; v_gene: TRBV28
CDR3aa: CASTGRWQGNYGYTF; d_gene: NA; len: 15; v_gene: TRBV25-1